This T cell receptor beta chain emerged from a study of T-cell reconstitution after alpha-beta-depleted transplantation in children. Notes on this clonotype: Its antigen is not identified.

The CDR3 covers 13 residues. Unique molecular identifiers tagged the TCRbeta library. TCRdb fed the PCR reads into MiXCR, producing one record per CDR3 protein. In the table there are approximately 520,000 distinct CDR3 sequences, roughly an eighth of which are singletons. Study-level results: Diversity and T-cell counts at one year after transplant derived mostly from new T cells. The high TCRbeta diversity at day 60 in some patients came from surviving recipient T cells and thymic progenitors. Reports say that about two months after transplant, the alpha-beta T cells came out of several hundred graft clones that had expanded.

The chain combines TRBV21-1 with TRBJ1-1; the table calls TRBD1, which could not be checked here. TRBV21-1 has pseudogene status. The sample consisted of PBMCs, mostly from graft donor cells, taken 180 days after TCRalphabeta/CD19-depleted stem cell transplant. This TCR derives from a female patient aged 2-9 years who had a stem cell transplant for aplastic anemia, so the T cells may come from the graft donor. The CDR3 DNA is TGTGCCAGCAGCAAAGTGGGGCACACTGAAGCTTTCTTT. Translating gives CASSKVGHTEAFF.